The T cell receptor (beta chain) described here comes from a study of blood T cell repertoires in COVID-19. Study-level information: Researchers got acute and convalescent COVID-19 samples from the United States, Italy and Spain. The analysed material was cDNA or gDNA that came from T cells, B-cell-depleted T cells, or PBMCs.

In the authors' methods: Amplification of reference gene primers was used by the study to estimate nucleated cell counts. Repertoires were generated with immunoSEQ multiplex PCR, while TCRdb's copy carries only in-frame clones and drops some. V and J calls and clone size are as listed in that table; D and trimming were resolved from the DNA. This sample has 110,000 to 150,000 clones, with 79% found just once. V shed 6 bases, J shed 1 base, and the junction held 7 bases outside the gene matches. The CDR3 length is 14 residues. Germline values: CDR1 SQVTM, CDR2 ANQGSEA. The receptor was isolated from a man in his 60s with acute or convalescent COVID-19. The V gene is TRBV29-1, the J gene TRBJ2-7, with 9 bases fitting TRBD1. The sample taken for sequencing was peripheral blood. DNA for the CDR3: TGCAGCGTCTCTCCGGGACAGGGATCCTACGAGCAGTACTTC. Its translation: CSVSPGQGSYEQYF.